The rows below give T cell receptor beta chains drawn from one sample of a study of T cell responses to AZD1222 COVID-19 vaccine. Sequencing was performed with immunoSEQ multiplex PCR; in TCRdb, only in-frame clones are kept and a portion is missing. The profile shows 95,000 to 100,000 clones, roughly 87% of them singletons. This sample comprised peripheral blood, obtained on day 0 of AZD1222 vaccination. These TCRs come from an adult in good health. Both conserved end residues are part of each CDR3. The D gene is left open where the match is weak. Clone sizes are given selectively: once, few, many, or a class where the clone is expanded.

V	D	size	J	DNA	CDR3
TRBV29-1	.	.	TRBJ2-7	TGCAGCGTTCTCCGGCAGGGGGGTCCCTACGAGCAGTACTTC	CSVLRQGGPYEQYF
TRBV7-2	TRBD2	.	TRBJ2-7	TGTGCCAGCAGCTTAGCTAGCGGGAGGGCGCTCGAGCAGTACTTC	CASSLASGRALEQYF
TRBV7-9	.	.	TRBJ2-5	TGTGCCAGCAGCCCGGACTCTGGCCAAGAGACCCAGTACTTC	CASSPDSGQETQYF
TRBV14	.	.	TRBJ1-2	TGTGCCAGCAGCCAGATACAGCAAAACTATGGCTACACCTTC	CASSQIQQNYGYTF
TRBV10-3	TRBD1	.	TRBJ2-7	TGTGCCATCAGTTATCCCGGGACAGGGGTTACCAGAGGCTACGAGCAGTACTTC	CAISYPGTGVTRGYEQYF
TRBV30	.	.	TRBJ2-7	TGTGCCTGGAGTGGGAGCTACGAGCAGTACTTC	CAWSGSYEQYF
TRBV19	.	.	TRBJ1-3	TGTGCCAGTAGTACTGGATCTTCAGAAGGAAACACCATATATTTT	CASSTGSSEGNTIYF
TRBV18	TRBD2	.	TRBJ2-7	TGTGCCAGCTCCGGGGGGGGGAATTACGAGCAGTACTTC	CASSGGGNYEQYF
TRBV3-1/TRBV3-2	.	.	TRBJ2-5	TGTGCCAGCAGCCAAGATCTATATGTCGAGCGGGTTTACTTC	CASSQDLYVERVYF
TRBV5-1	.	.	TRBJ1-6	TGCGCCAGCAGCCTTCCACGTACAAATTCACCCCTCCACTTT	CASSLPRTNSPLHF
TRBV19	.	.	TRBJ1-2	TGTGCCGGGGGTCGGTACGACATTGGCTACACCTTC	CAGGRYDIGYTF
TRBV19	TRBD1	.	TRBJ1-2	TGTGCCAGTAGTTGGACAGGGAGGAACTATGGCTACACCTTC	CASSWTGRNYGYTF
TRBV5-4	.	.	TRBJ1-3	TGTGCCAGCAGCCTAGGTCCTGGAAACACCATATATTTT	CASSLGPGNTIYF
TRBV7-2	.	.	TRBJ1-2	TGTGCCAGCAGCTTGAACTATGGCTACACCTTC	CASSLNYGYTF
TRBV7-9	TRBD2	.	TRBJ2-5	TGTGCCAGCAGTTTACTAGCGGGGACCCAAGAGACCCAGTACTTC	CASSLLAGTQETQYF
TRBV9	.	.	TRBJ2-3	TGTGCCAGCAGCGTTCAGGTCGCAGGGGCAGATACGCAGTATTTT	CASSVQVAGADTQYF
TRBV28	.	.	TRBJ2-7	TGTGCCAGCAGTCCCGGGATCCGCTACGAGCAGTACTTC	CASSPGIRYEQYF
TRBV6-5	TRBD1	.	TRBJ1-1	TGTGCCAGCAGTTACGCAGGGGGGGGGAACACTGAAGCTTTCTTT	CASSYAGGGNTEAFF
TRBV5-8	.	.	TRBJ2-7	TGTGCCAGCAGCTTCCTCGGTGGCGAGCAGTACTTC	CASSFLGGEQYF
TRBV18	.	once	TRBJ2-3	TGTGCCAGCTCTACTAGCACAGATACGCAGTATTTT	CASSTSTDTQYF